The present entry profiles one TCR beta chain with its context. Its cognate antigen is unknown. The data originate from a study of cytomegalovirus exposure and HLA in healthy donors. General study findings and limits: Presence/absence analyses assumed roughly uniform sequencing depth across donors, which may not hold. Sequences of the TCR beta chain were said to predict the HLA-A and HLA-B alleles of most subjects accurately. Versus the approximately 670-donor mean, an Asian-associated ancestry cluster reportedly showed fewer N-insertions in a later analysis.

Germline CDR1 and CDR2: PRHDT and FYEKMQ (reference sequence). This CDR3 has 17 residues. Trimming removed 0 bases at V and 0 bases at J, with 15 bases between. The PCR had 60 Vbeta and 13 Jbeta primers. Here immunoSEQ multiplex PCR was the method, and the copy in TCRdb shows in-frame clones only, minus some. The sample has 90,000 to 120,000 clones; more than 65% are singletons. V gene TRBV13 combines with J gene TRBJ2-7, with unresolved D. Sequencing was carried out using PBMCs. This receptor was taken from a man in his thirties or forties in good health and CMV-seronegative. Here the CDR3 reads CASSLGRQRPSSYEQYF. Written as DNA, the CDR3 is TGTGCCAGCAGCTTAGGCCGGCAGCGCCCGAGCTCCTACGAGCAGTACTTC.